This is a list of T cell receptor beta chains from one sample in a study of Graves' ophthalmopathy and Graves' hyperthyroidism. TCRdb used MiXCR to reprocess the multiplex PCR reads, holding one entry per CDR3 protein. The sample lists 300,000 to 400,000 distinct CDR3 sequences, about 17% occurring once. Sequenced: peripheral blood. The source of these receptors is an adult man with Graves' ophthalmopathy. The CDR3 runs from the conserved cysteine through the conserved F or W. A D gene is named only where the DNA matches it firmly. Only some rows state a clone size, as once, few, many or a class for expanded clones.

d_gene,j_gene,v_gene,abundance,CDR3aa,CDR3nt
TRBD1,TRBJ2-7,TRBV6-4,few,CASSKKPPGQGFYEQYF,TGTGCCAGCAGCAAAAAACCTCCGGGACAGGGATTCTACGAGCAGTACTTC
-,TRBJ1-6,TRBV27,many,CASSLQSSYNSPLHF,TGTGCCAGCAGCCTACAGAGCTCCTATAATTCACCCCTCCACTTT
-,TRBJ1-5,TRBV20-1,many,CSASLGYSNQPQHF,TGCAGTGCTAGTTTGGGGTATAGCAATCAGCCCCAGCATTTT
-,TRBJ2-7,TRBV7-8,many,CASRSPSGFGGEQYF,TGTGCCAGCAGGTCCCCTTCGGGCTTTGGCGGCGAGCAGTACTTC
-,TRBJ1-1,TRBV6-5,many,CASSYTTTGTEAFF,TGTGCCAGCAGTTATACCACGACGGGAACTGAAGCTTTCTTT
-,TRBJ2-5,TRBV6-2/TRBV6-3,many,CASSSSPVPAAQYF,TGTGCCAGCAGTTCTTCCCCGGTTCCGGCGGCCCAGTACTTC
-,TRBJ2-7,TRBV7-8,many,CASSFHAGRSALEQYF,TGTGCCAGCAGCTTTCACGCAGGGAGGTCAGCGTTGGAGCAGTACTTC
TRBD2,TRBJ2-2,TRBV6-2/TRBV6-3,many,CASSLGRGAANTGELFF,TGTGCCAGCAGCCTAGGGCGGGGGGCTGCGAACACCGGGGAGCTGTTTTTT
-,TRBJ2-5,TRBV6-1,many,CASSEWGTREETQYF,TGTGCCAGCAGTGAATGGGGGACTCGAGAAGAGACCCAGTACTTC
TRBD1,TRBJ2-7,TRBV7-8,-,CASSLAARQGEVREQYF,TGTGCCAGCAGCTTAGCCGCGAGACAGGGAGAGGTCCGCGAGCAGTACTTC
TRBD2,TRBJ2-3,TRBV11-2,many,CASSTWGGRGLTDTQYF,TGTGCCAGCAGCACCTGGGGGGGTAGAGGCCTCACAGATACGCAGTATTTT
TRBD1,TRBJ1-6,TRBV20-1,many,CSARDRGNGSPLHF,TGCAGTGCTAGAGACAGGGGGAACGGTTCACCCCTCCACTTT
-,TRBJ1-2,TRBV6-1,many,CASRPTSTQGGYTF,TGTGCCAGCAGACCCACTTCAACGCAGGGGGGCTACACCTTC
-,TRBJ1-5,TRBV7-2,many,CASSTGHYNQPQHF,TGTGCCAGCAGCACAGGACACTACAATCAGCCCCAGCATTTT
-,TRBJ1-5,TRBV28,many,CASSTRDEVQPQHF,TGTGCCAGTTCCACCAGGGACGAGGTGCAGCCCCAGCATTTT
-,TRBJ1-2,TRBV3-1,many,CASSQDGGTVRGYTF,TGTGCCAGCAGCCAAGACGGGGGCACAGTTCGCGGCTACACCTTC
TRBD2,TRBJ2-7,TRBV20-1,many,CSADPGLAGGVVEQYF,TGCAGTGCTGATCCGGGACTAGCGGGAGGGGTGGTTGAGCAGTACTTC
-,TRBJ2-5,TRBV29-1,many,CSVAGDRETQYF,TGCAGCGTTGCCGGGGATAGAGAGACCCAGTACTTC
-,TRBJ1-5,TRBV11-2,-,CASSSRQPNQPQHF,TGTGCCAGCAGCTCACGACAGCCCAATCAGCCCCAGCATTTT
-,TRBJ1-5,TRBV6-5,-,CASSYPGGHRPQHF,TGTGCCAGCAGTTACCCCGGAGGGCATCGGCCCCAGCATTTT
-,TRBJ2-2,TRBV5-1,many,CASSPDRAANTGELFF,TGCGCCAGCAGCCCCGATAGGGCCGCGAACACCGGGGAGCTGTTTTTT
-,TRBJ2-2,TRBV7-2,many,CASSANGPGELFF,TGTGCCAGCAGCGCTAATGGGCCCGGGGAGCTGTTTTTT
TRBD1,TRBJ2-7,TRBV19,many,CASTAGTGAYEQYF,TGTGCCAGTACCGCCGGGACAGGGGCCTACGAGCAGTACTTC
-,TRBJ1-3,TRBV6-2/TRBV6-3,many,CASSYRGGTGNTIYF,TGTGCCAGCAGTTACCGGGGAGGAACTGGAAACACCATATATTTT
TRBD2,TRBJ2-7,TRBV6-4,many,CASSTGTVGLSVSEQYF,TGTGCCAGCAGTACCGGTACGGTGGGACTATCGGTTAGCGAGCAGTACTTC
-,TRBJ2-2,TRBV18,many,CASSPRPDNTGELFF,TGTGCCAGCTCACCACGGCCAGATAACACCGGGGAGCTGTTTTTT
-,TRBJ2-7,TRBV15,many,CATSRLSGGQYF,TGTGCCACCAGCCGACTTAGTGGCGGGCAGTACTTC
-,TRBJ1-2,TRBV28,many,CASSPLRPYGYTF,TGTGCCAGCAGTCCACTGCGACCCTATGGCTACACCTTC
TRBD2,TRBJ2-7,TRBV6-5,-,CASSYSPSGGSYEQYF,TGTGCCAGCAGTTACTCGCCTAGCGGGGGCTCCTACGAGCAGTACTTC
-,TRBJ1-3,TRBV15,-,CATSRDIGSGNTIYF,TGTGCCACCAGCAGAGATATCGGCTCTGGAAACACCATATATTTT
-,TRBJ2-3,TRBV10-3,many,CAISESGPTGEDDTQYF,TGTGCCATCAGTGAGTCGGGCCCGACAGGAGAGGATGATACGCAGTATTTT
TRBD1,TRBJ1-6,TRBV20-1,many,CSAVTGVRDNSPLHF,TGCAGTGCTGTCACAGGGGTCCGGGATAATTCACCCCTCCACTTT
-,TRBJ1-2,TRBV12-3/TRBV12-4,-,CASSSPGRGNGYTF,TGTGCCAGCAGTTCCCCGGGTAGGGGGAATGGCTACACCTTC
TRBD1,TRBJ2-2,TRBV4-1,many,CASSQGWTGRGGELFF,TGCGCCAGCAGCCAAGGATGGACAGGGCGCGGCGGGGAGCTGTTTTTT
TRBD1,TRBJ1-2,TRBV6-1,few,CASKKTQGSIDGYTF,TGTGCCAGCAAAAAAACACAGGGGTCGATTGATGGCTACACCTTC
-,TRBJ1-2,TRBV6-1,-,CASSWSGYGYTF,TGTGCCAGCAGCTGGAGTGGCTATGGCTACACCTTC
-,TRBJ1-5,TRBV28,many,CASSLPPDQPQHF,TGTGCCAGCAGTTTACCCCCTGATCAGCCCCAGCATTTT
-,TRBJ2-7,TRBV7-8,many,CASSLGLRGEQYF,TGTGCCAGCAGCTTAGGGTTACGGGGCGAGCAGTACTTC
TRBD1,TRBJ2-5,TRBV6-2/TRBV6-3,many,CASSKRQGRVETQYF,TGTGCCAGCAGTAAACGACAGGGGCGCGTGGAGACCCAGTACTTC
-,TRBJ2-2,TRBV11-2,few,CASGLAWLAGELFF,TGTGCCAGCGGCTTAGCCTGGTTGGCCGGGGAGCTGTTTTTT
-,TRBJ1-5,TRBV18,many,CASSPPGNGGSNQPQHF,TGTGCCAGCTCACCACCCGGGAATGGGGGGAGCAATCAGCCCCAGCATTTT
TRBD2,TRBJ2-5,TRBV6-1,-,CASRRDSGGADKETQYF,TGTGCCAGCAGGAGGGATAGCGGGGGGGCCGATAAAGAGACCCAGTACTTC
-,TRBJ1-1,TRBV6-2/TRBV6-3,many,CASRKGFRTEAFF,TGTGCCAGCAGAAAGGGGTTTCGCACTGAAGCTTTCTTT
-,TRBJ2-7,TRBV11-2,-,CASSRSAGAHEQYF,TGTGCCAGCAGCCGATCGGCAGGGGCCCACGAGCAGTACTTC
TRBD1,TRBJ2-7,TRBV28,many,CASIYSGTGGGEQYF,TGTGCCAGCATATACTCCGGGACAGGGGGTGGCGAGCAGTACTTC
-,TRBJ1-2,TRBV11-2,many,CASSLTPGLWTDGYTF,TGTGCCAGCAGCTTAACACCAGGGCTTTGGACGGATGGCTACACCTTC
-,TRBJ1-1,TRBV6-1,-,CASSLIRNTEAFF,TGTGCCAGCAGCCTGATACGGAACACTGAAGCTTTCTTT
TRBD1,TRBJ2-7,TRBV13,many,CASSPPGQSYEQYF,TGTGCCAGCAGCCCCCCGGGACAGTCCTACGAGCAGTACTTC
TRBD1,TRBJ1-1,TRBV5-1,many,CASTPGTANTEAFF,TGCGCCAGCACCCCCGGGACAGCCAACACTGAAGCTTTCTTT
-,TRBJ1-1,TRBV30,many,CAWTEEWVPRAFF,TGTGCCTGGACCGAGGAGTGGGTCCCAAGGGCTTTCTTT
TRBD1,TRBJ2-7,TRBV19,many,CASRGGTGNIYEQYF,TGTGCCAGTAGGGGAGGGACAGGGAACATCTACGAGCAGTACTTC
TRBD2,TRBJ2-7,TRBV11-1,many,CASSLASRGAYEQYF,TGTGCCAGCAGCTTAGCCTCCCGGGGGGCCTACGAGCAGTACTTC
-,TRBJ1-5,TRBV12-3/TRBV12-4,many,CASSLSDHQPQHF,TGTGCCAGCAGTTTGTCAGATCATCAGCCCCAGCATTTT
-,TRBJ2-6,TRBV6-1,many,CASSEVQPGANVLTF,TGTGCCAGCAGTGAAGTTCAGCCTGGGGCCAACGTCCTGACTTTC
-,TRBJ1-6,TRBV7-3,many,CASSSLPGGNSPLHF,TGTGCCAGCAGCTCACTACCGGGAGGAAATTCACCCCTCCACTTT